This passage covers 12 T cell receptor beta chains from one sample sequenced in a study of technical replicates of blood from a few donors. Data came from immunoSEQ multiplex PCR; TCRdb stores just in-frame clones and leaves some out. The sample contains around 72,000 clones, roughly 92% of which appear only once. Specimen: PBMCs. The source is a human donor in good health. Some clones in this sample may be carry-over from other donors' samples.

The CDR3 is CASSIRLAGGTDTQYF. CDR3 in DNA: TGTGCCAGCAGCATACGACTAGCGGGGGGAACAGATACGCAGTATTTT. The chain links TRBV7-2 to TRBJ2-3; 13 nucleotides line up with TRBD2. V lost 5 bases to trimming and J lost 3 bases; unmatched junction nucleotides: 5. This CDR3 spans 16 amino acids. Germline CDR1 is SGHTA and CDR2 is FQGNSA.

The chain couples TRBV10-2 to TRBJ2-5, with a possible D match to TRBD2 (6 bases). This CDR3 is built from 16 residues. The V gene's germline CDR1 is WSHSY and CDR2 SAAADI. Deletions cut 2 bases from V and 6 bases from J, with 19 bases between. Here the CDR3 reads CASSEGTGTGVQTQYF. The CDR3 bases are TGCGCCAGCAGTGAGGGGACCGGGACGGGGGTTCAGACCCAGTACTTC.

The V call is TRBV7-9, the J call TRBJ1-2; TRBD1 matches 7 bases. The germline V gene encodes CDR1 SEHNR and CDR2 FQNEAQ (reference sequence). After removal of 3 bases from V and 7 bases from J, the junction contained 5 bases not matched to a gene. The CDR3 spans 13 residues. The DNA for the CDR3 is TGTGCCAGCAGCTTGGAGGGGGCGGGTGGCTACACCTTC. Its translation is CASSLEGAGGYTF.

V gene TRBV14 combines with J gene TRBJ1-6, with TRBD1 matching 9 bases. V lost 4 bases and J lost 10; bases outside the gene matches: 2. Germline CDR1 reads SGHDN; CDR2 reads FVKESK. This CDR3 comprises 13 residues. The CDR3 bases are TGTGCCAGCAGCCTGGACAGGGGCTCACCCCTCCACTTT. Its translation: CASSLDRGSPLHF.

The CDR3 DNA reads as TGTGCCAGCAGTTCGACAGGGTTCTACGAGCAGTACTTC. Amino acids: CASSSTGFYEQYF. The chain links TRBV6-5 to TRBJ2-7; 7 bases are a match to TRBD1. V dropped 4 bases and J dropped 3; count of bases not matched to a gene: 3. Germline lookup yields CDR1 MNHEY and CDR2 SVGAGI. The CDR3 has 13 residues.

This clone has more than one count but fewer than ten. The chain couples TRBV30 to TRBJ2-7; 8 bases align to TRBD1. The CDR3 length is 13 residues. Germline trimming cut 5 bases from V and 5 bases from J; bases unmatched to any gene: 8. The germline gives CDR1 GTSNPN, CDR2 SVGIG (reference sequence). CDR3 coding DNA: TGTGCCTGGGGTACTGGACAGGGTCACGAGCAGTACTTC. This sequence encodes CAWGTGQGHEQYF.

CDR3 DNA: TGTGCCAGTAAGGTCGGGAGAAGCAAGCGGAGTGAGCAGTTCTTC. This sequence encodes CASKVGRSKRSEQFF. This chain uses TRBV19 with TRBJ2-1; D may be TRBD2 (6 bases). This CDR3 comprises 15 residues. The V end lost 7 bases, the J end lost 9 bases, and 22 bases lay between the germline ends. Germline V lookup: CDR1 LNHDA, CDR2 SQIVND (reference sequence).

This chain connects TRBV7-9 to TRBJ2-3; D remains unclear. Germline-derived CDR1 and CDR2 are SEHNR and FQNEAQ (reference sequence). The CDR3 covers 15 residues. Between the trimmed V and J ends, which lost 5 bases and 0 bases, there was a span of 12 bases. The CDR3 region is CASSTQQWSTDTQYF. DNA for the CDR3: TGTGCCAGCAGCACCCAACAGTGGAGCACAGATACGCAGTATTTT.

This clone was seen a few times. J is TRBJ1-2 and V is TRBV6-5, with 8 bases fitting TRBD1. V gave up 1 base and J gave up 7 bases; unmatched junction bases: 2. The CDR3 is 13 residues long. Germline CDR1 MNHEY, CDR2 SVGAGI. The CDR3 region has the DNA TGTGCCAGCAGTTACTTTGACAGGGGTGGCTACACCTTC. It translates to CASSYFDRGGYTF.

The chain is built from TRBV13 and TRBJ2-7; D unresolved. This CDR3 comprises 11 residues. Germline CDR1 is PRHDT and CDR2 is FYEKMQ (reference sequence). The ends were cut back, 3 bases at V and 5 bases at J, with 5 bases in the middle. CDR3 nucleotides: TGTGCCAGCAGCTTTCATCACGAGCAGTACTTC. Translated: CASSFHHEQYF.

The chain uses TRBV7-9 and TRBJ2-5; TRBD2 aligns across 11 bases. Germline CDR1 SEHNR, CDR2 FQNEAQ (reference sequence). The CDR3 is 18 residues long. With 1 base clipped from V and 3 bases from J, the junction kept 10 bases outside the gene matches. CDR3 bases: TGTGCCAGCAGCTTAGGTCTCCCTCTACTAGCGGGGGAAGAGACCCAGTACTTC. It specifies CASSLGLPLLAGEETQYF.

CDR3 nucleotides: TGTGCCAGCAGACAGCCCGGGACTAGCGGGGAAGAGACCCAGTACTTC. This encodes CASRQPGTSGEETQYF. The genes are TRBV7-6 and TRBJ2-5; 13 bases map to TRBD2. Germline assignment: CDR1 SGHVS and CDR2 FNYEAQ. The CDR3 runs 16 residues. The V gene end was trimmed by 6 bases and the J gene end by 3 bases; junction bases not matched to a gene: 7.